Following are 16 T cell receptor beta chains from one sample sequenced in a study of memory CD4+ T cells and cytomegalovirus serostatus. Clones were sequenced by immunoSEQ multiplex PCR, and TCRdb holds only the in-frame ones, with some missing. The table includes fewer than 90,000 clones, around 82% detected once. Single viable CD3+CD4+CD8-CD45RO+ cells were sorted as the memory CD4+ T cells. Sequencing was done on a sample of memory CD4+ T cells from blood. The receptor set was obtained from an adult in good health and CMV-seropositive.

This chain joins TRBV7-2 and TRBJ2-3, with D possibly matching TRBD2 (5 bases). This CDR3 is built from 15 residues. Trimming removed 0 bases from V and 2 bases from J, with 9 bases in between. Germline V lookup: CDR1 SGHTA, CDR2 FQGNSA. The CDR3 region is CASSLAAGFTDTQYF. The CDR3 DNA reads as TGTGCCAGCAGCTTAGCGGCGGGTTTCACAGATACGCAGTATTTT.

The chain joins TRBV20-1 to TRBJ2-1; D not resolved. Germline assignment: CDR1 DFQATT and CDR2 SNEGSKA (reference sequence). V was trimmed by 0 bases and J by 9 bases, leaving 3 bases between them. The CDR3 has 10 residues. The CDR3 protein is CSAREVEQFF. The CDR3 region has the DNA TGCAGTGCTAGAGAGGTTGAGCAGTTCTTC.

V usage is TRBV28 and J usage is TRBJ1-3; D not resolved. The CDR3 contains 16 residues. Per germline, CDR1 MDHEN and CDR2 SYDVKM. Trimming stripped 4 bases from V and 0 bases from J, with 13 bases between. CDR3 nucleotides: TGTGCCAGCAGTTCTACCGGGCCCTACTCTGGAAACACCATATATTTT. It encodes CASSSTGPYSGNTIYF.

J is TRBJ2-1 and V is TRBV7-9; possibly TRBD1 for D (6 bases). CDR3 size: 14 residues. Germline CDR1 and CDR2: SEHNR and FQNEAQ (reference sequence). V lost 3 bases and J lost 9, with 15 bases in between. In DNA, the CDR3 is TGTGCCAGCAGCTTGCGGCAGGGGTTAGGTGAGCAGTTCTTC. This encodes CASSLRQGLGEQFF.

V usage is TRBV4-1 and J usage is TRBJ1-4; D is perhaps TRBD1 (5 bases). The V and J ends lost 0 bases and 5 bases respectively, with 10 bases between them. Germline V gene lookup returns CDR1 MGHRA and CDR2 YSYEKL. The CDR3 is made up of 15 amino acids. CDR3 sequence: CASSQDSAGNEKLFF. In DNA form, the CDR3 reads TGCGCCAGCAGCCAAGATTCGGCAGGGAATGAAAAACTGTTTTTT.

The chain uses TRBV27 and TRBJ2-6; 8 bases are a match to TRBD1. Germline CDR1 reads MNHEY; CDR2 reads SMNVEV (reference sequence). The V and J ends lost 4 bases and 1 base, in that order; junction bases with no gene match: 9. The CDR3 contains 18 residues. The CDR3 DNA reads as TGTGCCAGCAGTTCGGCCGGGACAGGCTTTTCTGGGGCCAACGTCCTGACTTTC. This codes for CASSSAGTGFSGANVLTF.

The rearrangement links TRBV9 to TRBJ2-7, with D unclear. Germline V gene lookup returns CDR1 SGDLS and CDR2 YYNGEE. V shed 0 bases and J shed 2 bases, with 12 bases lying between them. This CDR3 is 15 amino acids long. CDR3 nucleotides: TGTGCCAGCAGCGTAGGGGGAAGTGGGACCTACGAGCAGTACTTC. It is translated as CASSVGGSGTYEQYF.

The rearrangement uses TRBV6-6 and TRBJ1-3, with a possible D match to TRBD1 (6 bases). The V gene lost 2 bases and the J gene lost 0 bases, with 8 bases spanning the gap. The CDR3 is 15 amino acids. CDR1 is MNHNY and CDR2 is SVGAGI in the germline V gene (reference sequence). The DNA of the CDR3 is TGTGCCAGCAGTTACGACAGGCTCTCTGGAAACACCATATATTTT. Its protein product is CASSYDRLSGNTIYF.

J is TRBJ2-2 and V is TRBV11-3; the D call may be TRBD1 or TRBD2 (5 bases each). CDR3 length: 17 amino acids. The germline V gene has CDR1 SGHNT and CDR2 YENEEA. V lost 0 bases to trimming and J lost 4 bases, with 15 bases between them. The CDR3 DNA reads TGTGCCAGCAGCTTAGATAGTAGAGGGGTCAGCACCGGGGAGCTGTTTTTT. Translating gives CASSLDSRGVSTGELFF.

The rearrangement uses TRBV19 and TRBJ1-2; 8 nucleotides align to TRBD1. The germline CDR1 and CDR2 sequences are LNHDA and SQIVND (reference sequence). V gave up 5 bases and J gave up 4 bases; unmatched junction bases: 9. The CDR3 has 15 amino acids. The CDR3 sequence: CASSRRGTGLYGYTF. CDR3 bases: TGTGCCAGTAGTCGGAGAGGGACAGGCCTCTATGGCTACACCTTC. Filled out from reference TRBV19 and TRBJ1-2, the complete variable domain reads DGGITQSPKYLFRKEGQNVTLSCEQNLNHDAMYWYRQDPGQGLRLIYYSQIVNDFQKGDIAEGYSVSREKKESFPLTVTSAQKNPTAFYLCASSRRGTGLYGYTFGSGTRLTVV.

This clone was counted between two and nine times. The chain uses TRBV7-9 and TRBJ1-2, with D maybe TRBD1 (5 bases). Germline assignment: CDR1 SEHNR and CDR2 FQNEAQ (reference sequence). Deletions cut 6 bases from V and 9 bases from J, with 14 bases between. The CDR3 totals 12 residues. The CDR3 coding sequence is TGTGCCAGCAGTAGGGACTCGTCGAGCTACACCTTC. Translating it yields CASSRDSSSYTF.

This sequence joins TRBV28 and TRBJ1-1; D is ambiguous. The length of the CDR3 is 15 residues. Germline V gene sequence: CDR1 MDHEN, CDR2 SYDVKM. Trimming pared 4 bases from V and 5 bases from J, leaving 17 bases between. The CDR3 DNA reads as TGTGCCAGCAGTTCCCCCCCAGCGGGAAAGACTGAAGCTTTCTTT. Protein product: CASSSPPAGKTEAFF.

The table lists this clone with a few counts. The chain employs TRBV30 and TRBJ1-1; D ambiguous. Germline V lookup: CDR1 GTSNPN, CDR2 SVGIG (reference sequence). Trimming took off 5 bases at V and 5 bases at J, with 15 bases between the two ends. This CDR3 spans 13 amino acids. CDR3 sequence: CAWRREAETEAFF. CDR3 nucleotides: TGTGCCTGGCGCCGGGAGGCGGAAACTGAAGCTTTCTTT.

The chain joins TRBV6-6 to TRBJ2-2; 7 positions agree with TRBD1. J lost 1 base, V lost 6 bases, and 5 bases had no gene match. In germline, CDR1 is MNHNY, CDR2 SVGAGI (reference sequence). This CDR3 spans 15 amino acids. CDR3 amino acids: CASRINRGNTGELFF. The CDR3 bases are TGTGCCAGCAGGATTAACAGGGGGAACACCGGGGAGCTGTTTTTT.

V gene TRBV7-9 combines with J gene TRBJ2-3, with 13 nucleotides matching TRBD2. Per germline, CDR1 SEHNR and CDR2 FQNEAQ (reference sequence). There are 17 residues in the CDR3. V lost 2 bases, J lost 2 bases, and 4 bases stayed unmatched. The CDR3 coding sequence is TGTGCCAGCAGCTTAATGGGACTAGCGGGGTCCACAGATACGCAGTATTTT. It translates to CASSLMGLAGSTDTQYF.

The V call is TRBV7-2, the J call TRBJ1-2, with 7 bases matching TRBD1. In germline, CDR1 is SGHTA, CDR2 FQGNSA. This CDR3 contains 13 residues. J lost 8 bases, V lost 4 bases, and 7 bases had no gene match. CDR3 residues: CASSSDRFGGYTF. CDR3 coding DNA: TGTGCCAGCAGCTCGGACAGGTTTGGCGGCTACACCTTC.